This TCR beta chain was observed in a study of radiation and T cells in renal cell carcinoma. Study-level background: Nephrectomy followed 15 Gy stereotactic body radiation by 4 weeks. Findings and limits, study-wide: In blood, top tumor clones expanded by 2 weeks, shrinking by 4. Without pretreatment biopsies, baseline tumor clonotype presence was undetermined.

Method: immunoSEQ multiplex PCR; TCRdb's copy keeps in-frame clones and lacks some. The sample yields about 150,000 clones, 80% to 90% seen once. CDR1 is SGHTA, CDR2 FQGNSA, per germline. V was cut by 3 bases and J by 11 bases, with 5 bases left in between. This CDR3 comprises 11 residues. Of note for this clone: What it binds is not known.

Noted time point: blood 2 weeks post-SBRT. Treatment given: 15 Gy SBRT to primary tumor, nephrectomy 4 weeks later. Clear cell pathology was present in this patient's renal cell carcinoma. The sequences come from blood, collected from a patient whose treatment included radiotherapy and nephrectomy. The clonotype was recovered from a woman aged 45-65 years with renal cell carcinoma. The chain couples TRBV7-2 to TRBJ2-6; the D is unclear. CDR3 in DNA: TGTGCCAGCAGCTTTAGATACGTCCTGACTTTC. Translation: CASSFRYVLTF.